This TCR beta chain comes out of a study of T cells after yellow fever vaccination. Production of TCR cDNA was by 5'RACE template switching, which also added a universal primer site and UMIs. MiXCR, run by TCRdb on the 5' RACE reads, gives a single entry per CDR3 protein. Seen here are 350,000 to 550,000 distinct CDR3 sequences, about 17% observed once, and the top ten hold 15% to 20%. General study findings and limits: Re-detected after boosting: most primary clones, approximately 97% of CD4 and roughly 88% of CD8. Researchers report a weaker secondary response that nonetheless peaked faster, day 5 versus 15.

This clonotype was seen more than once but under ten times. What it recognizes is unknown. V was trimmed by 3 bases and J by 0 bases, leaving 10 bases between them. The germline V gene has CDR1 SGHKS and CDR2 YYEKEE (reference sequence). The CDR3 sequence is 15 residues long. This sample comprised PBMCs, obtained before the yellow fever booster vaccination. The TCR comes from a man between 18 and 29 years old who received the YFV17D yellow fever vaccine. J is TRBJ1-3 and V is TRBV5-5; D gene unclear. The CDR3 nucleotides are TGTGCCAGCAGCTCATATGGACCCTCTGGAAACACCATATATTTT. This translates into CASSSYGPSGNTIYF.